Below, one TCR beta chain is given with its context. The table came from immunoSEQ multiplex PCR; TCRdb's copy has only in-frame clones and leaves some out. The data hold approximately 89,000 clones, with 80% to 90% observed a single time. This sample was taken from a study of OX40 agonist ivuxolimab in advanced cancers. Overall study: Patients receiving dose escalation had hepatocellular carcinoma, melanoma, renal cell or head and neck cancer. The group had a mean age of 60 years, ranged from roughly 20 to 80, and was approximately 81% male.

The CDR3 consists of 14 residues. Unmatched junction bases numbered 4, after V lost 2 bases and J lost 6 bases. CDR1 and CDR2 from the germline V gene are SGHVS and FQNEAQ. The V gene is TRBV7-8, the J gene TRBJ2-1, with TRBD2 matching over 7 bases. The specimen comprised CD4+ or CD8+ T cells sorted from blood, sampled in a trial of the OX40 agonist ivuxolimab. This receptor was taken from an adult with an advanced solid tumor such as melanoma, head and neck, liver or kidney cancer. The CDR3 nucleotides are TGTGCCAGCAGCTTATTTTCTAGCGGCAATGAGCAGTTCTTC. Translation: CASSLFSSGNEQFF. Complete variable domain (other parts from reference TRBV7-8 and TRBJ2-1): GAGVSQSPRYKVAKRGQDVALRCDPISGHVSLFWYQQALGQGPEFLTYFQNEAQLDKSGLPSDRFFAERPEGSVSTLKIQRTQQEDSAVYLCASSLFSSGNEQFFGPGTRLTVL.